A single sample is the source of the 17 T cell receptor beta chains below, sequenced in a study of cytomegalovirus exposure and HLA in healthy donors. In the PCR, 60 Vbeta and 13 Jbeta primers were used. TCRdb's table, derived via immunoSEQ multiplex PCR, lists solely in-frame clones and lacks some. The listing records 50,000 or so clones. Material for sequencing was PBMCs. The receptors come from a woman in her late teens or twenties in good health and CMV-seronegative.

The chain links TRBV27 to TRBJ1-4, with a weak D call TRBD1 (5 bases). The CDR3 sequence is 14 residues long. V lost 2 bases and J lost 6, with 10 bases in between. CDR1 MNHEY and CDR2 SMNVEV come from the germline V gene (reference sequence). This chain's CDR3 is CASSLIGVDEKLFF. The CDR3 DNA follows: TGTGCCAGCAGTTTAATAGGGGTTGATGAAAAACTGTTTTTT.

The chain joins TRBV7-9 to TRBJ2-1; perhaps TRBD2 as D (6 bases). The germline gives CDR1 SEHNR, CDR2 FQNEAQ (reference sequence). This CDR3 is built from 15 residues. Between the trimmed V and J ends, which lost 5 bases and 0 bases, there was a span of 11 bases. The CDR3: CASSGRGSSYNEQFF. The CDR3 nucleotides read TGTGCCAGCAGCGGCCGGGGGAGCTCCTACAATGAGCAGTTCTTC.

V and J are TRBV4-2 and TRBJ2-3, with TRBD2 identical over 11 bases. The J segment lost 2 bases and the V segment lost 5 bases, leaving 6 bases of the junction unmatched. This CDR3 is built from 16 residues. The germline V gene encodes CDR1 LGHNA and CDR2 YNFKEQ. CDR3 region: CASSSGTSGHTDTQYF. CDR3 nucleotides: TGTGCCAGCAGCTCTGGGACTAGCGGCCACACAGATACGCAGTATTTT.

The gene calls are TRBV9 and TRBJ1-2; 8 nucleotides align to TRBD1. The ends lost 2 bases at V and 8 bases at J; junction bases unmatched: 17. Looked up from germline, CDR1 is SGDLS and CDR2 is YYNGEE. The length of the CDR3 is 17 residues. The CDR3 DNA follows: TGTGCCAGCAGCGTCGAAGACAGGGGATCCCGCACGAAGGGCTACACCTTC. Amino acid sequence: CASSVEDRGSRTKGYTF.

The chain recombines TRBV15 with TRBJ1-2; D not certain. The CDR3 loop spans 13 amino acids. Trimming pared 1 base from V and 4 bases from J, leaving 7 bases between. CDR1 and CDR2 (germline): LNHNV, YYDKDF (reference sequence). CDR3 sequence: CATSRAGIYGYTF. CDR3 DNA sequence: TGTGCCACCAGCAGAGCAGGAATCTATGGCTACACCTTC.

V is TRBV27 and J is TRBJ2-3; 11 nucleotides match TRBD2. Germline loops: CDR1 MNHEY, CDR2 SMNVEV (reference sequence). The ends lost 4 bases at V and 4 bases at J; junction bases unmatched: 10. This CDR3 is 17 amino acids long. This CDR3 reads CASSYPLIAGGADTQYF. CDR3 nucleotide sequence: TGTGCCAGCAGTTACCCCCTTATAGCGGGAGGGGCAGATACGCAGTATTTT.

The CDR3 loop is CSGSLAGGSDEQFF. The CDR3 DNA reads TGCAGCGGGTCACTAGCGGGGGGGTCTGATGAGCAGTTCTTC. V gene TRBV29-1 combines with J gene TRBJ2-1; 13 nucleotides align to TRBD2. The V gene end was trimmed by 7 bases and the J gene end by 8 bases; junction bases not matched to a gene: 8. This CDR3 has 14 residues. In germline, CDR1 is SQVTM, CDR2 ANQGSEA.

The chain recombines TRBV27 with TRBJ2-7; 10 nucleotides line up with TRBD1. This CDR3 spans 19 amino acids. Germline V CDR1 and CDR2: MNHEY, SMNVEV (reference sequence). J was trimmed by 2 bases and V by 5 bases; bases with no gene match: 18. In nucleotides, the CDR3 is TGTGCCAGCAGTCCCCGGGACAGGGGTACCGTTACGTCCGCCTACGAGCAGTACTTC. Protein sequence: CASSPRDRGTVTSAYEQYF.

The chain links TRBV2 to TRBJ2-5; D is unclear. Germline V lookup: CDR1 SNHLY, CDR2 FYNNEI. This CDR3 spans 13 amino acids. V was clipped by 4 bases and J by 4 bases, with 10 bases between them. CDR3 in amino acids: CASSGAVGETQYF. The CDR3 DNA sequence: TGTGCCAGCAGTGGGGCTGTTGGAGAGACCCAGTACTTC.

The chain has TRBV6-1 and TRBJ2-3, with 9 bases matching TRBD1. V trimming: 1 base; J trimming: 4 bases; junction bases outside the gene matches: 0. Germline CDR1 reads MNHNS; CDR2 reads SASEGT. The CDR3 sequence is 14 residues long. The CDR3 protein is CASSEGQGADTQYF. The CDR3 DNA follows: TGTGCCAGCAGTGAAGGACAGGGGGCAGATACGCAGTATTTT.

V is TRBV5-1 and J is TRBJ1-1, with D maybe TRBD1 (5 bases). Trimming took 0 bases from V and 0 from J, leaving 9 bases between them. The CDR3 is 15 amino acids. From germline, CDR1 is SGHRS and CDR2 YFSETQ. The CDR3 region has the DNA TGCGCCAGCAGCTTGGCGACAGCCATGAACACTGAAGCTTTCTTT. It is translated as CASSLATAMNTEAFF.

The rearrangement uses TRBV27 and TRBJ2-5; possibly TRBD2 for D (5 bases). Germline CDR1 is MNHEY and CDR2 is SMNVEV (reference sequence). V lost 3 bases to trimming and J lost 7 bases, with 24 bases between them. CDR3 length equals 17 residues. Written as DNA, the CDR3 is TGTGCCAGCAGTTTGATACCCCGGGAAAGGGAGTACGTGACCCAGTACTTC. This codes for CASSLIPREREYVTQYF.

V is TRBV29-1 and J is TRBJ2-7; 9 positions agree with TRBD2. J gave up 6 bases and V 5 bases, and 5 bases lay outside the gene matches. This CDR3 contains 12 residues. Germline CDR1 is SQVTM and CDR2 is ANQGSEA. The CDR3 spells CSVIAGGVEQYF. The CDR3 region has the DNA TGCAGCGTTATTGCGGGAGGGGTCGAGCAGTACTTC.

This rearrangement joins TRBV29-1 to TRBJ2-7, with D hard to call. Germline-derived CDR1 and CDR2 are SQVTM and ANQGSEA. The CDR3 contains 13 residues. V shed 6 bases and J shed 0 bases, with 12 bases lying between them. The CDR3 DNA is TGCAGCGTCTATACTGGCGGCTCCTACGAGCAGTACTTC. Encoded protein: CSVYTGGSYEQYF.

This sequence joins TRBV5-6 and TRBJ1-2, with unresolved D. Per the germline V gene, CDR1 is SGHDT and CDR2 is YYEEEE. CDR3 length: 14 residues. Trimming left V 0 bases short and J 8 bases short, with 14 bases between. In DNA form, the CDR3 reads TGTGCCAGCAGCTTGGGAACGGGGATAGGCGGCTACACCTTC. Its protein product is CASSLGTGIGGYTF.

The rearrangement uses TRBV5-1 and TRBJ1-1, with D maybe TRBD1 (6 bases). The CDR3 extends over 15 amino acids. Trimming took 0 bases from V and 3 from J, leaving 12 bases between them. The germline gives CDR1 SGHRS, CDR2 YFSETQ. This CDR3 is CASSLGSDSHTEAFF. CDR3 sequence (DNA): TGCGCCAGCAGCTTGGGTTCGGACAGTCACACTGAAGCTTTCTTT.

The J gene is TRBJ1-2, the V gene TRBV4-1; D is unclear. Trimming took off 0 bases at V and 8 bases at J, with 16 bases between the two ends. Per the germline V gene, CDR1 is MGHRA and CDR2 is YSYEKL. This CDR3 is 15 amino acids long. The CDR3 sequence: CASSQDRTLQAGYTF. For the CDR3, the DNA is TGCGCCAGCAGCCAAGATAGGACTCTTCAGGCGGGCTACACCTTC.